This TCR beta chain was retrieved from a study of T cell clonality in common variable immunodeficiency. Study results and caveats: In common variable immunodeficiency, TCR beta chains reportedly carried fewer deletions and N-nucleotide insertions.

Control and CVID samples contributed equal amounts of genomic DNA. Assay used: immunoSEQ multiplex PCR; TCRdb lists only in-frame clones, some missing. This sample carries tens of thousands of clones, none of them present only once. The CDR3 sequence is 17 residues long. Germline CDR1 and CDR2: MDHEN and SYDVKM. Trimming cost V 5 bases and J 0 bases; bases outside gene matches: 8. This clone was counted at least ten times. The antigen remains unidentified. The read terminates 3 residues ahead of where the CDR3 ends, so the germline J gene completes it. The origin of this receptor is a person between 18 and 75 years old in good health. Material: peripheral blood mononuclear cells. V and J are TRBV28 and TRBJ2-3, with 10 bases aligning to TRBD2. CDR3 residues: CASSLTLSGGSTDTQYF. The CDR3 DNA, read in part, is TGTGCCAGCAGTCTTACCCTTAGCGGGGGGAGCACAGATACG.